In its sample, the clone carrying this T cell receptor (beta chain) was seen a few times. Antigen specificity is unknown. These data are taken from a study of cytomegalovirus exposure and HLA in healthy donors. Germline CDR1 SNHLY, CDR2 FYNNEI. The CDR3 length is 17 residues. Trimming cost V 7 bases and J 0 bases, with 21 bases left between them. PCR amplification relied on 60 Vbeta primers (plus 13 Jbeta primers). Data came from immunoSEQ multiplex PCR; TCRdb stores just in-frame clones and leaves some out. The sample includes about 140,000 clones, more than 60% of them seen just once. Broader study findings: Some TCR beta chains (roughly 160 of them) were listed as cytomegalovirus-associated.

The sequenced sample consisted of PBMCs. The rearrangement links TRBV2 to TRBJ1-1; D might be TRBD1 (5 bases). The origin of this receptor is a woman in her sixties or seventies in good health and CMV-seronegative. The CDR3 region is CASNPAGQLTMNTEAFF. The CDR3 DNA is TGTGCCAGCAACCCTGCGGGGCAACTCACCATGAACACTGAAGCTTTCTTT.